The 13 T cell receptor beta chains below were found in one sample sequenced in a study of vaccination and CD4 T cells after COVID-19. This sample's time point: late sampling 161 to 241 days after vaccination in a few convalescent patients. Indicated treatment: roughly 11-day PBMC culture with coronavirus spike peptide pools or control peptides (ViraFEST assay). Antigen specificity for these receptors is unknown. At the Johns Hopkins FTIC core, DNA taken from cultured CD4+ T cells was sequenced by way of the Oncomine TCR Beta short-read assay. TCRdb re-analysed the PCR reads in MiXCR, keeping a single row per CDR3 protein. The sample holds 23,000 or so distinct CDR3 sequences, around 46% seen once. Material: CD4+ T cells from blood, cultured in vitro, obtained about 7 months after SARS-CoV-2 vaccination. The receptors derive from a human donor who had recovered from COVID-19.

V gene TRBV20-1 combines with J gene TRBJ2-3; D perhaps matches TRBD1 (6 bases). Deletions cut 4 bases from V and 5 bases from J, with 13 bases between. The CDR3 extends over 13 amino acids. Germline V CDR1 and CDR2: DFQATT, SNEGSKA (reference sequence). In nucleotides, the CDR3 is TGCAGTGCTACCACAGGGTTTAGAGATACGCAGTATTTT. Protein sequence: CSATTGFRDTQYF.

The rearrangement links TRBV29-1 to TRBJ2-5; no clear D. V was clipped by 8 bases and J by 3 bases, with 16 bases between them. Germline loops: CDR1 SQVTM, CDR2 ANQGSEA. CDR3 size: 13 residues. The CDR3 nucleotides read TGCAGCCCCCTCCTGGCCGGTAAAGAGACCCAGTACTTC. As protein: CSPLLAGKETQYF. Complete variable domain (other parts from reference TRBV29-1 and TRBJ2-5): SAVISQKPSRDICQRGTSLTIQCQVDSQVTMMFWYRQQPGQSLTLIATANQGSEATYESGFVIDKFPISRPNLTFSTLTVSNMSPEDSSIYLCSPLLAGKETQYFGPGTRLLVL.

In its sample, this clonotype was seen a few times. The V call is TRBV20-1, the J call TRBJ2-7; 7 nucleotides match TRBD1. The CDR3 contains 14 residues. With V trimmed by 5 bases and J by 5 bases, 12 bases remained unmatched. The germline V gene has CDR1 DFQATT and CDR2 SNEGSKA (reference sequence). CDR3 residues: CSAPTRGRGNEQYF. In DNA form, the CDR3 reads TGCAGTGCTCCGACCCGGGGCAGGGGGAACGAGCAGTACTTC.

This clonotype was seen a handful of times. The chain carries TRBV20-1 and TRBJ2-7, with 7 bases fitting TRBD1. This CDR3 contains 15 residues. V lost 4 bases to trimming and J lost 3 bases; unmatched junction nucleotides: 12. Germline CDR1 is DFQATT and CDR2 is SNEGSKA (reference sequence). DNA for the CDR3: TGCAGTGCTACCCGGGACAGCCCTATAGACTACGAGCAGTACTTC. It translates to CSATRDSPIDYEQYF.

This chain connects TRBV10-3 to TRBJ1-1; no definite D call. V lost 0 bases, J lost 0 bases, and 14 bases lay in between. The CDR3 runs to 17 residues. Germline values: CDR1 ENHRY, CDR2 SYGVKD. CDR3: CAISESSRPYMNTEAFF. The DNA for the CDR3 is TGTGCCATCAGTGAGTCGTCCCGCCCCTATATGAACACTGAAGCTTTCTTT.

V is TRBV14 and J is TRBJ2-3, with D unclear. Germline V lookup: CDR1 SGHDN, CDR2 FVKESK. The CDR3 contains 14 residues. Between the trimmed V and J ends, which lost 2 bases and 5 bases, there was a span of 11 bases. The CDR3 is CASSQRRLGDTQYF. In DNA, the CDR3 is TGTGCCAGCAGCCAAAGGAGACTTGGAGATACGCAGTATTTT.

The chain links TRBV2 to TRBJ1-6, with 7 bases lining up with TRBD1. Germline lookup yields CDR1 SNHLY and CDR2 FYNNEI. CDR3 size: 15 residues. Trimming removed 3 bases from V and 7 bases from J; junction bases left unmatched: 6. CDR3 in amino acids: CASSDVGQVNSPLHF. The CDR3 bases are TGTGCCAGCAGTGACGTAGGACAGGTGAATTCACCCCTCCACTTT.

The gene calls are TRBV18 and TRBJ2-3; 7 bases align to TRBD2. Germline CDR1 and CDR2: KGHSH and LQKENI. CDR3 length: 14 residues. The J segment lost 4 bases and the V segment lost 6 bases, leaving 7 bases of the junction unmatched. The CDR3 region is CASSGQREADTQYF. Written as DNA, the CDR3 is TGTGCCAGCTCTGGCCAGCGGGAAGCAGATACGCAGTATTTT.

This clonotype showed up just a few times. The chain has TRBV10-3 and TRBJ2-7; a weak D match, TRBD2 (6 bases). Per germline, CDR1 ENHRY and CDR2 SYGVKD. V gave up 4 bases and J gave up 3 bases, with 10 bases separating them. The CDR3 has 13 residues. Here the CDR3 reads CAISGGVGYEQYF. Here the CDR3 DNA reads TGTGCCATCAGTGGGGGGGTTGGCTACGAGCAGTACTTC.

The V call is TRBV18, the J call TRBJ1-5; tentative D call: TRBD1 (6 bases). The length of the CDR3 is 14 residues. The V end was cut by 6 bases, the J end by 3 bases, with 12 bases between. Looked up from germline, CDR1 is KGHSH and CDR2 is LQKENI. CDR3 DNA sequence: TGTGCCAGCTCCTCCGGGACAAACAATCAGCCCCAGCATTTT. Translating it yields CASSSGTNNQPQHF.

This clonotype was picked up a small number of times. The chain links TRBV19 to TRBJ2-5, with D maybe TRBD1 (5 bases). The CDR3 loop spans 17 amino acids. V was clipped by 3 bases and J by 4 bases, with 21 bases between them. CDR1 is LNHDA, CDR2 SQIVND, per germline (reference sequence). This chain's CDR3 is CASSIGWGRVPGETQYF. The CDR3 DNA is TGTGCCAGTAGTATCGGTTGGGGCAGGGTCCCCGGAGAGACCCAGTACTTC.

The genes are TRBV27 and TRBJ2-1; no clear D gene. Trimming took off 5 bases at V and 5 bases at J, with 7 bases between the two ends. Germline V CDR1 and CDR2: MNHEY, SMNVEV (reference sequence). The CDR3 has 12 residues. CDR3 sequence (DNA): TGTGCCAGCAGTCCCCTAAACAATGAGCAGTTCTTC. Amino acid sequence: CASSPLNNEQFF.

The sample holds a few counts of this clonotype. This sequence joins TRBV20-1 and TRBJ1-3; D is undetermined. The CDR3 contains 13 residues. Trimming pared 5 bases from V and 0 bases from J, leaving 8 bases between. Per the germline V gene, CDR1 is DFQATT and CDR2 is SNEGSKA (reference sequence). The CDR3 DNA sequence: TGCAGTGCTGGGTCCATCTCTGGAAACACCATATATTTT. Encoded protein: CSAGSISGNTIYF.